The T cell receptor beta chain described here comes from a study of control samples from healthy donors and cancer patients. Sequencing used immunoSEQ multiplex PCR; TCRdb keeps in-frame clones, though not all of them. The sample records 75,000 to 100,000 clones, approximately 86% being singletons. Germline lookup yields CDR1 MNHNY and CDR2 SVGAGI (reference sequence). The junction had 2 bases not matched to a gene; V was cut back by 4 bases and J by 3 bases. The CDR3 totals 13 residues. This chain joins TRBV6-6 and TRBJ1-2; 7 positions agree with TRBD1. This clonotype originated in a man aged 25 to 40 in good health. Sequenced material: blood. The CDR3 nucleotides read TGTGCCAGCAGTTCTACAGGGGACTATGGCTACACCTTC. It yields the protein CASSSTGDYGYTF.